The 32 T cell receptor beta chains in this list originate from one sample, sequenced in a study of CD8+ T cells in alopecia areata. Treatment described: oral pan-JAK inhibitor, 5-10 mg twice daily. RNA extraction and reverse transcription yielded cDNA as sequencing template. Repertoires were generated with immunoSEQ multiplex PCR, while TCRdb's copy carries only in-frame clones and drops some. The sample includes approximately 120,000 clones, over 60% of them seen just once. Sequenced material: CD4+ T cells sorted from blood, taken at week 4, from a patient treated with tofacitinib. The receptors come from a human donor with alopecia areata.

In this sample, this clone turned up a few times. The V call is TRBV5-6, the J call TRBJ2-2, with D possibly TRBD2 on 6 matching bases. Trimming stripped 3 bases from V and 7 bases from J, with 7 bases between. This CDR3 contains 12 residues. Germline assignment: CDR1 SGHDT and CDR2 YYEEEE. CDR3 sequence (DNA): TGTGCCAGCAGCTGGGAGGTCGGGGAGCTGTTTTTT. Translation: CASSWEVGELFF.

A few counts support this clone. The rearrangement joins TRBV5-6 to TRBJ1-1; D ambiguous. Trimming stripped 0 bases from V and 1 base from J, with 7 bases between. The germline V gene has CDR1 SGHDT and CDR2 YYEEEE. This CDR3 region has 14 residues. This chain's CDR3 is CASSLEVGNTEAFF. CDR3 sequence (DNA): TGTGCCAGCAGCTTGGAAGTCGGGAACACTGAAGCTTTCTTT.

Turning to this clone: This sample includes further DNA sequences coding for the same CDR3. This sequence joins TRBV30 and TRBJ1-5, with a tentative D call TRBD1 (5 bases). Between the trimmed V and J ends, which lost 2 bases and 2 bases, there was a span of 7 bases. Germline CDR1 reads GTSNPN; CDR2 reads SVGIG (reference sequence). The CDR3 sequence is 13 residues long. The CDR3 sequence: CAWSTGGNQPQHF. The CDR3 region has the DNA TGTGCCTGGAGTACGGGGGGCAATCAGCCCCAGCATTTT.

V gene TRBV7-2 combines with J gene TRBJ1-5; D remains unclear. The V gene's germline CDR1 is SGHTA and CDR2 FQGNSA. The length of the CDR3 is 14 residues. Trimming took 2 bases from V and 5 from J, leaving 10 bases between them. In DNA, the CDR3 is TGTGCCAGCAGCTTAATTGGGAGGGATCAGCCCCAGCATTTT. Translation gives CASSLIGRDQPQHF.

This chain links TRBV9 with TRBJ1-1; D is undetermined. Per germline, CDR1 SGDLS and CDR2 YYNGEE. This CDR3 has 13 residues. V shed 3 bases and J shed 0 bases, with 6 bases lying between them. The CDR3 DNA sequence: TGTGCCAGCAGCGGTAACGTGAACACTGAAGCTTTCTTT. It codes for CASSGNVNTEAFF. Using reference TRBV9 and TRBJ1-1 for the parts outside the CDR3, the full variable domain is DSGVTQTPKHLITATGQRVTLRCSPRSGDLSVYWYQQSLDQGLQFLIQYYNGEERAKGNILERFSAQQFPDLHSELNLSSLELGDSALYFCASSGNVNTEAFFGQGTRLTVV.

The chain joins TRBV6-6 to TRBJ2-5, with 12 bases aligning to TRBD2. The germline CDR1 and CDR2 sequences are MNHNY and SVGAGI (reference sequence). V gave up 5 bases and J gave up 5 bases; unmatched junction bases: 6. This CDR3 comprises 15 residues. CDR3 in amino acids: CASSPSGGARETQYF. DNA for the CDR3: TGTGCCAGCAGTCCTAGCGGGGGGGCGAGGGAGACCCAGTACTTC.

This chain joins TRBV7-3 and TRBJ2-5; 10 positions agree with TRBD2. The CDR3 runs to 15 residues. The germline V gene has CDR1 SGHTA and CDR2 FQGTGA. With 5 bases clipped from V and 5 bases from J, the junction kept 8 bases outside the gene matches. The CDR3 loop reads CASSPAGGPQETQYF. The CDR3 bases are TGTGCCAGCAGCCCAGCGGGAGGGCCACAGGAGACCCAGTACTTC.

The chain is built from TRBV29-1 and TRBJ2-1; D gene uncertain. The germline V and J ends were trimmed by 1 base and 4 bases, with 5 bases remaining between them. Looked up from germline, CDR1 is SQVTM and CDR2 is ANQGSEA. The CDR3 runs to 12 residues. The CDR3 DNA reads TGCAGCGTTGAAGTAGATTACAATGAGCAGTTCTTC. Its translation is CSVEVDYNEQFF.

The CDR3 loop is CSVVTGLATEAFF. CDR3 DNA: TGCAGCGTGGTGACAGGGCTGGCCACTGAAGCTTTCTTT. This chain uses TRBV29-1 with TRBJ1-1, with 7 bases matching TRBD1. Germline values: CDR1 SQVTM, CDR2 ANQGSEA. This CDR3 is 13 amino acids long. V lost 6 bases to trimming and J lost 4 bases; unmatched junction nucleotides: 8.

V is TRBV30 and J is TRBJ1-5; 8 bases are shared with TRBD1. The CDR3 contains 13 residues. V dropped 2 bases and J dropped 6; count of bases not matched to a gene: 3. Germline V gives CDR1 GTSNPN, CDR2 SVGIG (reference sequence). CDR3 DNA sequence: TGTGCCTGGAGTTTCAGGGGGCTTCAGCCCCAGCATTTT. It is translated as CAWSFRGLQPQHF.

The chain combines TRBV14 with TRBJ1-2; 9 nucleotides align to TRBD1. The CDR3 is 15 amino acids. V lost 3 bases, J lost 6 bases, and 8 bases stayed unmatched. Per germline, CDR1 SGHDN and CDR2 FVKESK. The chain's CDR3 is CASSQLDRGSDGYTF. CDR3 coding DNA: TGTGCCAGCAGCCAGTTGGACAGGGGCTCCGATGGCTACACCTTC.

CDR3 sequence: CASSLGGSGRNEQFF. CDR3 sequence (DNA): TGTGCCAGTTCCCTCGGCGGTAGCGGGAGAAATGAGCAGTTCTTC. This sequence joins TRBV7-2 and TRBJ2-1; TRBD2 aligns across 9 bases. The germline gives CDR1 SGHTA, CDR2 FQGNSA. J lost 7 bases, V lost 9 bases, and 13 bases had no gene match. This CDR3 is 15 amino acids long.

This chain links TRBV30 with TRBJ2-3; unclear D gene. V lost 3 bases to trimming and J lost 0 bases, with 10 bases between them. Germline CDR1 reads GTSNPN; CDR2 reads SVGIG (reference sequence). CDR3 length: 14 amino acids. CDR3 nucleotide sequence: TGTGCCTGGAGAGGAAGGGCCAGCACAGATACGCAGTATTTT. It codes for CAWRGRASTDTQYF. Complete variable domain (other parts from reference TRBV30 and TRBJ2-3): SQTIHQWPATLVQPVGSPLSLECTVEGTSNPNLYWYRQAAGRGLQLLFYSVGIGQISSEVPQNLSASRPQDRQFILSSKKLLLSDSGFYLCAWRGRASTDTQYFGPGTRLTVL.

The chain couples TRBV19 to TRBJ1-5, with D possibly being TRBD1 (6 bases). Per germline, CDR1 LNHDA and CDR2 SQIVND (reference sequence). The length of the CDR3 is 16 residues. With 1 base removed from V and 2 bases from J, the gap between germline ends came to 12 bases. CDR3 nucleotides: TGTGCCAGTAGTATAGTAGGGGGGGCTGGCAATCAGCCCCAGCATTTT. This gives the protein CASSIVGGAGNQPQHF.

Only a few counts were recorded for this clone. The gene calls are TRBV4-1 and TRBJ2-7; 9 nucleotides align to TRBD2. The CDR3 contains 15 residues. V shed 1 base and J 7 bases; nucleotides not matched to a gene: 8. The germline gives CDR1 MGHRA, CDR2 YSYEKL. DNA for the CDR3: TGCGCCAGCAGCCAAGCTCCGGCGGGAGGGAGGGAGCAGTACTTC. The encoded protein is CASSQAPAGGREQYF.

A single count supports this clone. The chain has TRBV30 and TRBJ1-5, with 7 bases lining up with TRBD1. Unmatched junction bases numbered 8, after V lost 5 bases and J lost 1 base. Germline CDR1 reads GTSNPN; CDR2 reads SVGIG (reference sequence). This CDR3 comprises 15 residues. The CDR3 reads CAWGTQGESNQPQHF. In nucleotides, the CDR3 is TGTGCCTGGGGGACCCAGGGGGAGAGCAATCAGCCCCAGCATTTT.

This clone appeared a single time. This same CDR3 is encoded by further DNA sequences in the sample. This chain uses TRBV9 with TRBJ1-2; D is uncertain. This CDR3 region has 13 residues. Trimming shortened V by 0 bases and J by 4 bases, and 7 bases separated the two germline ends. Germline CDR1 reads SGDLS; CDR2 reads YYNGEE. This CDR3 is CASSVGQSYGYTF. In DNA form, the CDR3 reads TGTGCCAGCAGCGTAGGACAATCCTATGGCTACACCTTC.

The rearrangement joins TRBV4-1 to TRBJ2-3; 10 bases are shared with TRBD2. V lost 4 bases, J lost 4 bases, and 8 bases stayed unmatched. This CDR3 has 16 residues. CDR1 and CDR2 (germline): MGHRA, YSYEKL. This CDR3 is CASSPGERGGSDTQYF. Here the CDR3 DNA reads TGCGCCAGCAGCCCAGGGGAGCGGGGGGGCTCAGATACGCAGTATTTT.

The chain couples TRBV25-1 to TRBJ1-1; 8 nucleotides match TRBD1. Germline V lookup: CDR1 MGHDK, CDR2 SYGVNS. J lost 1 base, V lost 6 bases, and 1 base had no gene match. This CDR3 is 13 amino acids long. Here the CDR3 reads CASSRGPNTEAFF. CDR3 bases: TGTGCCAGCAGCAGGGGGCCGAACACTGAAGCTTTCTTT. Full variable domain (remainder filled in from reference TRBV25-1 and TRBJ1-1): EADIYQTPRYLVIGTGKKITLECSQTMGHDKMYWYQQDPGMELHLIHYSYGVNSTEKGDLSSESTVSRIRTEHFPLTLESARPSHTSQYLCASSRGPNTEAFFGQGTRLTVV.

This clone has a handful of counts. The V call is TRBV19, the J call TRBJ1-2; maybe TRBD1 (5 bases). Trimming cost V 7 bases and J 4 bases, with 10 bases left between them. Germline CDR1 reads LNHDA; CDR2 reads SQIVND (reference sequence). The CDR3 totals 12 residues. CDR3 amino acids: CASISGGYGYTF. The CDR3 nucleotides read TGTGCCAGTATTTCCGGGGGCTATGGCTACACCTTC. The full variable domain, rest sourced from reference TRBV19 and TRBJ1-2, is DGGITQSPKYLFRKEGQNVTLSCEQNLNHDAMYWYRQDPGQGLRLIYYSQIVNDFQKGDIAEGYSVSREKKESFPLTVTSAQKNPTAFYLCASISGGYGYTFGSGTRLTVV.

The chain links TRBV4-1 to TRBJ1-3; D may be TRBD1 (5 bases). Germline V gene data show CDR1 as MGHRA and CDR2 as YSYEKL. The CDR3 is 17 amino acids. V shed 1 base and J shed 4 bases, with 17 bases lying between them. The CDR3 sequence: CASSQVDMGLGGNTIYF. DNA for the CDR3: TGCGCCAGCAGCCAAGTGGATATGGGGCTAGGAGGAAACACCATATATTTT.

V and J are TRBV29-1 and TRBJ1-1, with a tentative D call TRBD1 (5 bases). Germline CDR1 SQVTM, CDR2 ANQGSEA. The CDR3 totals 13 residues. V was clipped by 8 bases and J by 4 bases, with 17 bases between them. The CDR3 DNA reads TGCAGCCCGGGTAAGGGGCAAGGCACTGAAGCTTTCTTT. Amino acids: CSPGKGQGTEAFF.

The chain uses TRBV15 and TRBJ2-7; D gene ambiguous. The CDR3 contains 13 residues. Germline V gene lookup returns CDR1 LNHNV and CDR2 YYDKDF (reference sequence). V dropped 4 bases and J dropped 3 bases, with 10 bases sitting between them. This chain's CDR3 is CATSKLWDYEQYF. In DNA, the CDR3 is TGTGCCACCAGCAAGCTCTGGGACTACGAGCAGTACTTC. Full variable domain (rest looked up from reference TRBV15 and TRBJ2-7): DAMVIQNPRYQVTQFGKPVTLSCSQTLNHNVMYWYQQKSSQAPKLLFHYYDKDFNNEADTPDNFQSRRPNTSFCFLDIRSPGLGDTAMYLCATSKLWDYEQYFGPGTRLTVT.

This clone was seen only once. The chain uses TRBV29-1 and TRBJ2-7; TRBD1 matches 7 bases. Trimming removed 4 bases from V and 4 bases from J; junction bases left unmatched: 7. This CDR3 has 13 residues. CDR1 SQVTM and CDR2 ANQGSEA come from the germline V gene. This chain's CDR3 is CSVGQGNGYEQYF. CDR3 DNA sequence: TGCAGCGTTGGACAGGGAAATGGATACGAGCAGTACTTC.

The count of this clone is one. The chain uses TRBV29-1 and TRBJ2-7; D possibly corresponds to TRBD1 (6 bases). From germline, CDR1 is SQVTM and CDR2 ANQGSEA. V dropped 7 bases and J dropped 3 bases, with 19 bases sitting between them. The CDR3 runs 14 residues. CDR3 in amino acids: CSDLPGHQSYEQYF. CDR3 nucleotides: TGCAGCGACCTGCCGGGACATCAAAGCTACGAGCAGTACTTC.

The chain links TRBV5-6 to TRBJ2-1; TRBD2 matches at 12 bases. V shed 0 bases, J shed 12 bases, and the junction held 1 base outside the gene matches. The CDR3 spans 13 residues. Looked up from germline, CDR1 is SGHDT and CDR2 is YYEEEE. DNA of the CDR3: TGTGCCAGCAGCTTGGCTAGCGGGAGGGCGCAGTTCTTC. This codes for CASSLASGRAQFF.

V is TRBV18 and J is TRBJ2-1, with D perhaps matching TRBD1 or TRBD2 (7 bases each). The V gene's germline CDR1 is KGHSH and CDR2 LQKENI. The CDR3 runs to 16 residues. V gave up 2 bases and J gave up 9 bases, with 20 bases separating them. The CDR3 loop is CASSPFFNTGEGEQFF. CDR3 DNA: TGTGCCAGCTCACCATTTTTTAATACAGGGGAGGGTGAGCAGTTCTTC.

The table lists this clone with many counts. The chain links TRBV10-2 to TRBJ2-4, with TRBD1 as a possible D gene (5 bases). The V end was cut by 8 bases, the J end by 1 base, with 12 bases between. This CDR3 is 14 amino acids long. The germline V gene encodes CDR1 WSHSY and CDR2 SAAADI. The CDR3 reads CASQRGEAKNIQYF. In DNA form, the CDR3 reads TGCGCCAGCCAAAGGGGTGAGGCCAAAAACATTCAGTACTTC.

The chain employs TRBV25-1 and TRBJ2-3; D may be TRBD2 (5 bases). The CDR3 contains 15 residues. Germline CDR1 and CDR2: MGHDK and SYGVNS. Trimming removed 1 base at V and 2 bases at J, with 10 bases between. CDR3 nucleotide sequence: TGTGCCAGCAGTGAATTCGGCGGGCACACAGATACGCAGTATTTT. As protein: CASSEFGGHTDTQYF.

The chain joins TRBV4-2 to TRBJ1-1; D ambiguous. Trimming pared 0 bases from V and 12 bases from J, leaving 14 bases between. CDR1 LGHNA and CDR2 YNFKEQ come from the germline V gene. The CDR3 length is 13 residues. The DNA for the CDR3 is TGTGCCAGCAGCCAAGATGGAGGCAGCCCAACTTTCTTT. It translates to CASSQDGGSPTFF.

The chain joins TRBV6-5 to TRBJ2-7, with 12 bases matching TRBD2. The CDR3 is 15 residues long. CDR1 is MNHEY, CDR2 SVGAGI, per germline. With 0 bases clipped from V and 4 bases from J, the junction kept 1 base outside the gene matches. The CDR3 region has the DNA TGTGCCAGCAGTTACTCGACTAGCGGGAGTTACGAGCAGTACTTC. Translation: CASSYSTSGSYEQYF.

This chain joins TRBV7-8 and TRBJ2-7; the D is unclear. Per germline, CDR1 SGHVS and CDR2 FQNEAQ. This CDR3 is 11 amino acids long. Trimming shortened V by 5 bases and J by 2 bases, and 4 bases separated the two germline ends. The CDR3 coding sequence is TGTGCCAGCAGCGCGGCCTACGAGCAGTACTTC. Translation gives CASSAAYEQYF. The full variable domain, with the rest looked up from reference TRBV7-8 and TRBJ2-7, is GAGVSQSPRYKVAKRGQDVALRCDPISGHVSLFWYQQALGQGPEFLTYFQNEAQLDKSGLPSDRFFAERPEGSVSTLKIQRTQQEDSAVYLCASSAAYEQYFGPGTRLTVT.